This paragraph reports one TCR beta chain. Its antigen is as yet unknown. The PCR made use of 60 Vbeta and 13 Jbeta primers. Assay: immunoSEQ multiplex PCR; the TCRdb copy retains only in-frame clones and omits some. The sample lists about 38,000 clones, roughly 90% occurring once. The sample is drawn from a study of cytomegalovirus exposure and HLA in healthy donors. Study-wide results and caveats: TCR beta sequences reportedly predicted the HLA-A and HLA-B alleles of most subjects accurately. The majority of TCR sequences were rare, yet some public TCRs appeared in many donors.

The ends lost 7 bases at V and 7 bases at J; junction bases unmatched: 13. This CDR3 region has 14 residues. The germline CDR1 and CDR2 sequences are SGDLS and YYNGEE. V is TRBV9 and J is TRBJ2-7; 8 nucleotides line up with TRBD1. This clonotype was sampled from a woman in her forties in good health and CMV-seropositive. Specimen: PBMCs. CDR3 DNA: TGTGCCAGCGGTCCCGGCACAGGGGGTCGGGAGCAGTACTTC. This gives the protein CASGPGTGGREQYF.